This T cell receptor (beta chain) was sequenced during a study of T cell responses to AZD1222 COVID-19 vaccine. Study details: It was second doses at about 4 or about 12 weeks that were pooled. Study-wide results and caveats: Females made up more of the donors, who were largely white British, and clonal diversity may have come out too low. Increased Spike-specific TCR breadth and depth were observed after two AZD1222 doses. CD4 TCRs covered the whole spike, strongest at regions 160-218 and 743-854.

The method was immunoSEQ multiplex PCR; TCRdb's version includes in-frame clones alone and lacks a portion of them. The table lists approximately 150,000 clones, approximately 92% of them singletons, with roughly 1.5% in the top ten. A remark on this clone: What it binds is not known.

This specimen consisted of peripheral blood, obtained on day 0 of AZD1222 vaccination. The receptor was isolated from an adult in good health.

The CDR3 sequence is CASSIRPGLDQPQHF. CDR3 bases: TGTGCCAGTAGTATCCGGCCGGGGCTGGATCAGCCCCAGCATTTT. This chain connects TRBV19 to TRBJ1-5; a possible D gene is TRBD1 (5 bases). Germline V gene data show CDR1 as LNHDA and CDR2 as SQIVND (reference sequence). This CDR3 region has 15 residues. V was shortened by 3 bases and J by 5 bases, with 14 bases between the two germline ends.